The present T cell receptor (beta chain) was sequenced within a study of blood T cells in healthy people across ages. The study, taken as a whole, reports: Observed TCR beta diversity showed a strong correlation with the percentage of naive T cells as measured by flow cytometry.

As regards this clonotype: Its target is unknown.

It was with a sample-barcoded 5' primer and a J-beta primer mix that a second PCR of roughly 6 to 12 cycles was run. TCRdb reprocessed the 5' RACE reads via MiXCR and lists one record per CDR3 protein. The sample holds roughly 1,800,000 distinct CDR3 sequences, approximately 50% seen once. The CDR3 is 12 amino acids. Trimming took 0 bases from V and 12 from J, leaving 12 bases between them. Germline loops: CDR1 SQVTM, CDR2 ANQGSEA. Sequenced material: blood. This clonotype originated in a woman aged 35 to 49 in good health. This rearrangement joins TRBV29-1 to TRBJ2-1, with D perhaps matching TRBD1 (5 bases). The CDR3 loop reads CSVEDSTGGQFF. The CDR3 coding sequence is TGCAGCGTTGAAGATTCCACAGGCGGGCAGTTCTTC.